This T cell receptor beta chain came from a study of a mutant IDH1 vaccine in newly diagnosed glioma. Time point specified: baseline, week 1 (first vaccination visit). Indicated treatment: pre-vaccination baseline after standard-of-care therapy. Donors' newly diagnosed IDH1-mutant WHO grade 3 or 4 astrocytomas lacked nuclear ATRX. Germline V CDR1 and CDR2: MNHNY, SVGAGI (reference sequence). The CDR3 totals 12 residues. With 9 bases removed from V and 4 bases from J, the gap between germline ends came to 12 bases. Sequenced by immunoSEQ multiplex PCR; TCRdb stores in-frame clones only, minus some. The profile shows 30,000 to 35,000 clones, approximately 86% of them singletons.

Sequences were derived from PBMCs, sampled from a glioma patient treated with radiotherapy, temozolomide or both. This clonotype originated in a woman in her 40s with glioma. This sequence joins TRBV6-6 and TRBJ1-1; D perhaps matches TRBD1 (5 bases). The CDR3 region is CASGGMVTEAFF. CDR3 coding DNA: TGTGCCAGTGGGGGAATGGTCACTGAAGCTTTCTTT.